The 26 T cell receptor beta chains below all came from one sample that was sequenced in a study of blood T cell repertoires in COVID-19. The data were produced by immunoSEQ multiplex PCR, yet TCRdb's version contains in-frame clones alone and is incomplete. Of tens of thousands of clones listed, roughly 80% are singletons. Sequenced material: peripheral blood. The receptor set was obtained from a human donor in a cohort sampled during active COVID-19.

This chain connects TRBV24-1 to TRBJ2-2, with a weak D call TRBD2 (7 bases). There are 15 residues in the CDR3. CDR1 KGHDR and CDR2 SFDVKD come from the germline V gene. Trimming pared 9 bases from V and 2 bases from J, leaving 15 bases between. DNA of the CDR3: TGTGCCACCCGGGGGGCAGGAGACAACACCGGGGAGCTGTTTTTT. Amino acid sequence: CATRGAGDNTGELFF.

The chain combines TRBV27 with TRBJ2-1; D unclear. Germline V lookup: CDR1 MNHEY, CDR2 SMNVEV (reference sequence). The CDR3 runs to 11 residues. V lost 2 bases to trimming and J lost 13 bases, with 9 bases between them. The CDR3 protein is CASSLGQIQFF. In DNA form, the CDR3 reads TGTGCCAGCAGTTTAGGGCAGATCCAGTTCTTC.

This clone appeared a few times. V and J are TRBV12-3 or TRBV12-4 and TRBJ1-5; D perhaps matches TRBD1 (5 bases). CDR3 length equals 13 residues. V was pared by 8 bases and J by 5 bases, with 13 bases between. This chain's CDR3 is CASADTNYQPQHF. CDR3 DNA: TGTGCCAGCGCGGACACGAACTATCAGCCCCAGCATTTT.

The J gene is TRBJ2-1, the V gene TRBV5-4; D may be TRBD1 (6 bases). Between the trimmed V and J ends, which lost 4 bases and 4 bases, there was a span of 15 bases. The CDR3 covers 15 residues. Germline V gene data show CDR1 as SGHNT and CDR2 as YYREEE (reference sequence). CDR3 sequence: CASSADRTTYNEQFF. The CDR3 DNA is TGTGCCAGCAGCGCCGACAGGACAACTTACAATGAGCAGTTCTTC. The full variable domain, with the rest looked up from reference TRBV5-4 and TRBJ2-1, is ETGVTQSPTHLIKTRGQQVTLRCSSQSGHNTVSWYQQALGQGPQFIFQYYREEENGRGNFPPRFSGLQFPNYSSELNVNALELDDSALYLCASSADRTTYNEQFFGPGTRLTVL.

The chain employs TRBV19 and TRBJ2-7; perhaps TRBD1 as D (6 bases). Trimming shortened V by 8 bases and J by 2 bases, and 19 bases separated the two germline ends. The CDR3 covers 15 residues. CDR1 and CDR2 (germline): LNHDA, SQIVND (reference sequence). This CDR3 reads CASLPQGLLAYEQYF. CDR3 bases: TGTGCCAGTCTTCCACAGGGTCTTTTAGCCTACGAGCAGTACTTC.

The chain is built from TRBV27 and TRBJ1-1, with a possible D match to TRBD1 (6 bases). CDR3 length: 13 amino acids. V was pared by 5 bases and J by 7 bases, with 14 bases between. CDR1 and CDR2 (germline): MNHEY, SMNVEV (reference sequence). The DNA for the CDR3 is TGTGCCAGCAGTGCCCGGACAGACTTTGAAGCTTTCTTT. It codes for CASSARTDFEAFF.

The CDR3 DNA sequence: TGTGCCAGCAGCTTAATTTTTGGAGCAGGGGGCGTTAAAACTGAAGCTTTCTTT. Amino acid sequence: CASSLIFGAGGVKTEAFF. The rearrangement joins TRBV11-2 to TRBJ1-1; 8 nucleotides agree with TRBD1. After removal of 2 bases from V and 5 bases from J, the junction contained 16 bases not matched to a gene. The CDR3 is 18 residues long. Per the germline V gene, CDR1 is SGHAT and CDR2 is FQNNGV.

The V and J genes are TRBV19 and TRBJ2-7; a weak D match, TRBD1 (5 bases). Trimming removed 9 bases at V and 5 bases at J, with 17 bases between. CDR1 is LNHDA and CDR2 is SQIVND in the germline V gene (reference sequence). This CDR3 contains 13 residues. The CDR3 sequence is CASRAVLGHEQYF. DNA for the CDR3: TGTGCCAGCAGGGCAGTTTTAGGCCACGAGCAGTACTTC.

This clone was seen a single time. The chain carries TRBV7-9 and TRBJ2-2; possibly TRBD2 for D (5 bases). The CDR3 is 14 residues long. Deletions cut 0 bases from V and 6 bases from J, with 8 bases between. CDR1 is SEHNR, CDR2 FQNEAQ, per germline (reference sequence). The DNA for the CDR3 is TGTGCCAGCAGCTTAGCCGGGGTCGCCGGGGAGCTGTTTTTT. Translated: CASSLAGVAGELFF. Based on the CDR3 plus reference TRBV7-9 and TRBJ2-2, the full variable domain is DTGVSQNPRHKITKRGQNVTFRCDPISEHNRLYWYRQTLGQGPEFLTYFQNEAQLEKSRLLSDRFSAERPKGSFSTLEIQRTEQGDSAMYLCASSLAGVAGELFFGEGSRLTVL.

The rearrangement uses TRBV7-8 and TRBJ1-1, with TRBD1 as a possible D gene (5 bases). Trimming took 5 bases from V and 4 from J, leaving 11 bases between them. The germline V gene has CDR1 SGHVS and CDR2 FQNEAQ. The CDR3 consists of 13 residues. The CDR3 loop reads CASSVLGATEAFF. The CDR3 nucleotides are TGTGCCAGCAGCGTACTTGGGGCCACTGAAGCTTTCTTT.

The table lists this clone with a few counts. CDR3 in DNA: TGCGCCAGCAGCTTCGACAGGCCCCCGGGCTACGAGCAGTACTTC. The encoded protein is CASSFDRPPGYEQYF. V is TRBV5-1 and J is TRBJ2-7, with TRBD1 as a possible D gene (6 bases). The CDR3 totals 15 residues. The germline V and J ends were trimmed by 2 bases and 3 bases, with 15 bases remaining between them. Germline V gives CDR1 SGHRS, CDR2 YFSETQ.

The chain recombines TRBV11-2 with TRBJ2-5, with 7 bases aligning to TRBD1. This CDR3 has 15 residues. V lost 1 base, J lost 2 bases, and 4 bases stayed unmatched. Germline CDR1 and CDR2: SGHAT and FQNNGV. The CDR3 coding sequence is TGTGCCAGCAGCTTAGTACCGGGACAGCAAGAGACCCAGTACTTC. This gives the protein CASSLVPGQQETQYF. The variable domain in full, with the rest retrieved from reference TRBV11-2 and TRBJ2-5, is EAGVAQSPRYKIIEKRQSVAFWCNPISGHATLYWYQQILGQGPKLLIQFQNNGVVDDSQLPKDRFSAERLKGVDSTLKIQPAKLEDSAVYLCASSLVPGQQETQYFGPGTRLLVL.

This sequence joins TRBV2 and TRBJ1-6; 8 bases agree with TRBD1. V shed 6 bases, J shed 6 bases, and the junction held 7 bases outside the gene matches. There are 15 residues in the CDR3. Germline V gives CDR1 SNHLY, CDR2 FYNNEI. DNA for the CDR3: TGTGCCAGCAGCGCTGGGACAGGTACTAATTCACCCCTCCACTTT. It yields the protein CASSAGTGTNSPLHF.

As DNA, the CDR3 is TGTGCCAGCAGCCAACTTAGCGGGAACGGGGTAGGTGAGCAGTTCTTC. Protein: CASSQLSGNGVGEQFF. This chain uses TRBV6-2 or TRBV6-3 with TRBJ2-1, with 8 bases aligning to TRBD2. Germline CDR1 reads MNHEY; CDR2 reads SVGEGT. After removal of 6 bases from V and 9 bases from J, the junction contained 16 bases not matched to a gene. The CDR3 contains 16 residues.

The chain links TRBV5-1 to TRBJ1-6, with a weak D call TRBD1 (6 bases). Looked up from germline, CDR1 is SGHRS and CDR2 is YFSETQ. V lost 4 bases and J 7 bases, leaving 18 bases between the germline ends. The CDR3 totals 16 residues. CDR3 bases: TGCGCCAGCAGCAAGCGGCAGGGGAAAGGGAATTCACCCCTCCACTTT. It yields the protein CASSKRQGKGNSPLHF.

The sample holds a few counts of this clone. The chain recombines TRBV20-1 with TRBJ2-3, with 10 positions matching TRBD1. CDR3 length: 15 amino acids. After removal of 3 bases from V and 3 bases from J, the junction contained 6 bases not matched to a gene. The V gene's germline CDR1 is DFQATT and CDR2 SNEGSKA (reference sequence). The CDR3 here is CSASTRTGGTDTQYF. The CDR3 region has the DNA TGCAGTGCTAGTACCCGGACAGGGGGAACAGATACGCAGTATTTT.

The chain combines TRBV6-1 with TRBJ2-7; TRBD2 is a possible D gene (5 bases). From germline, CDR1 is MNHNS and CDR2 SASEGT. The CDR3 sequence is 14 residues long. V lost 2 bases and J lost 0, with 8 bases in between. CDR3 protein: CASSEIGGSYEQYF. The DNA of the CDR3 is TGTGCCAGCAGTGAAATAGGAGGCTCCTACGAGCAGTACTTC.

This sequence joins TRBV13 and TRBJ2-7, with 10 bases that match TRBD2. The CDR3 covers 14 residues. Germline V gene sequence: CDR1 PRHDT, CDR2 FYEKMQ (reference sequence). V shed 4 bases, J shed 7 bases, and the junction held 7 bases outside the gene matches. In DNA form, the CDR3 reads TGTGCCAGCAGCTCCCCGGGACTAGCGTGGGAGCAGTACTTC. This gives the protein CASSSPGLAWEQYF. Full variable domain (rest looked up from reference TRBV13 and TRBJ2-7): AAGVIQSPRHLIKEKRETATLKCYPIPRHDTVYWYQQGPGQDPQFLISFYEKMQSDKGSIPDRFSAQQFSDYHSELNMSSLELGDSALYFCASSSPGLAWEQYFGPGTRLTVT.

The DNA for the CDR3 is TGTGCCAGCAGTACCCAGAGGGCAGCTCACCGAATTATGAACACTGAAGCTTTCTTT. Amino acid sequence: CASSTQRAAHRIMNTEAFF. This chain uses TRBV28 with TRBJ1-1; D is unclear. Deletions cut 5 bases from V and 0 bases from J, with 25 bases between. The CDR3 consists of 19 residues. CDR1 and CDR2 (germline): MDHEN, SYDVKM. Looking up the rest from reference TRBV28 and TRBJ1-1 gives the full variable domain: DVKVTQSSRYLVKRTGEKVFLECVQDMDHENMFWYRQDPGLGLRLIYFSYDVKMKEKGDIPEGYSVSREKKERFSLILESASTNQTSMYLCASSTQRAAHRIMNTEAFFGQGTRLTVV.

The chain recombines TRBV10-1 with TRBJ2-1; 9 nucleotides agree with TRBD2. This CDR3 has 17 residues. The trim removed 4 bases at V and 6 bases at J, leaving 13 bases unmatched. The germline CDR1 and CDR2 sequences are WNHNN and SYGVQD (reference sequence). This CDR3 is CASSGVGGGRGFNEQFF. CDR3 in DNA: TGCGCCAGCAGTGGAGTAGGAGGCGGGAGGGGGTTCAATGAGCAGTTCTTC.

This sequence joins TRBV4-2 and TRBJ2-7; 12 bases line up with TRBD2. V was pared by 0 bases and J by 2 bases, with 2 bases of the junction left unmatched. The CDR3 spans 16 residues. The V gene's germline CDR1 is LGHNA and CDR2 YNFKEQ. The CDR3 protein is CASSQDPSGGAYEQYF. Written as DNA, the CDR3 is TGTGCCAGCAGCCAAGATCCTAGCGGGGGGGCCTACGAGCAGTACTTC.

The chain couples TRBV13 to TRBJ1-6, with 7 bases aligning to TRBD1. The V gene's germline CDR1 is PRHDT and CDR2 FYEKMQ (reference sequence). The trim removed 5 bases at V and 13 bases at J, leaving 20 bases unmatched. The CDR3 runs 17 residues. The CDR3 sequence is CASSLRTGTDTLSPLHF. The CDR3 coding sequence is TGTGCCAGCAGCCTCAGAACCGGGACAGACACCCTATCGCCCCTCCACTTT.

This sequence joins TRBV24-1 and TRBJ2-7, with TRBD2 identical over 7 bases. The CDR3 covers 15 residues. V lost 7 bases and J lost 4; bases outside the gene matches: 12. Germline loops: CDR1 KGHDR, CDR2 SFDVKD. The CDR3, as DNA: TGTGCCACCAGGACCCAGGGAGGGGCCCTTTACGAGCAGTACTTC. Its protein product is CATRTQGGALYEQYF.

This clone was detected a few times. This chain uses TRBV18 with TRBJ1-2; TRBD1 matches 7 bases. Per the germline V gene, CDR1 is KGHSH and CDR2 is LQKENI. This CDR3 is 14 amino acids long. Trimming removed 5 bases from V and 2 bases from J; junction bases left unmatched: 5. The CDR3 sequence: CASSSKQGNYGYTF. As DNA, the CDR3 is TGTGCCAGCTCATCGAAACAGGGGAACTATGGCTACACCTTC. The full variable domain, with the rest looked up from reference TRBV18 and TRBJ1-2, is NAGVMQNPRHLVRRRGQEARLRCSPMKGHSHVYWYRQLPEEGLKFMVYLQKENIIDESGMPKERFSAEFPKEGPSILRIQQVVRGDSAAYFCASSSKQGNYGYTFGSGTRLTVV.

This clone was picked up one time. The chain couples TRBV7-6 to TRBJ2-5; D is uncertain. Between the trimmed V and J ends, which lost 1 base and 3 bases, there was a span of 15 bases. Germline CDR1 reads SGHVS; CDR2 reads FNYEAQ. The length of the CDR3 is 16 residues. The CDR3 coding sequence is TGTGCCAGCAGCTTAGGGGCAGGCTGGTTGAAAGAGACCCAGTACTTC. Translated: CASSLGAGWLKETQYF.

The CDR3 DNA sequence: TGTGCCAGCAGCTTAACGGACAGGGGGGTGGGAGAGCAGTACTTC. Translated: CASSLTDRGVGEQYF. V and J are TRBV7-8 and TRBJ2-7; TRBD1 matches 10 bases. The ends lost 2 bases at V and 7 bases at J; junction bases unmatched: 8. The CDR3 is made up of 15 amino acids. The germline V gene encodes CDR1 SGHVS and CDR2 FQNEAQ.